This is a list of T cell receptor beta chains from one sample in a study of blood T cell repertoires in COVID-19. The protocol was immunoSEQ multiplex PCR, while the TCRdb copy is restricted to in-frame clones and leaves out a portion. The data contain about 120,000 clones, over 75% of them seen just once; the ten biggest clones take up under 5%. Sequencing input: peripheral blood. The receptors originated from a man aged 55 to 70 with acute or convalescent COVID-19. CDR3s include the opening cysteine and the closing phenylalanine or tryptophan. The order of the fields is V gene, clone size, D gene, J gene, CDR3 protein, CDR3 DNA. The D gene is left open where the match is weak. Only some rows state a clone size, as once, few, many or a class for expanded clones.

>TRBV2|-|TRBD1|TRBJ2-5
CASVGTGETQYF
TGTGCCAGTGTTGGGACAGGGGAAACCCAGTACTTC
>TRBV6-1|-|-|TRBJ2-3
CASSDPLRTDTQYF
TGTGCCAGCAGTGACCCACTAAGAACAGATACGCAGTATTTT
>TRBV6-5|once|-|TRBJ2-7
CASMTPGSTGEQYF
TGTGCCAGCATGACCCCGGGGAGCACGGGCGAGCAGTACTTC
>TRBV7-9|-|TRBD2|TRBJ2-7
CASSTAGTRGYEQYF
TGTGCCAGCAGCACAGCCGGGACTAGAGGGTACGAGCAGTACTTC
>TRBV5-1|-|-|TRBJ2-7
CASSLGAGGTYEQYF
TGCGCCAGCAGCTTGGGGGCGGGCGGCACCTACGAGCAGTACTTC
>TRBV10-2|-|TRBD2|TRBJ2-3
CASREGGRPDTQYF
TGCGCCAGCAGGGAGGGAGGGCGGCCAGATACGCAGTATTTT
>TRBV28|-|TRBD1|TRBJ2-7
CASKTGGQKLSLGEQYF
TGTGCCAGCAAGACAGGGGGACAGAAACTCTCCCTGGGGGAGCAGTACTTC
>TRBV18|-|TRBD1|TRBJ1-6
CASLDRADSPLHF
TGTGCCTCCTTGGACAGGGCTGATTCACCCCTCCACTTT
>TRBV7-9|-|-|TRBJ1-1
CASQITGNTEAFF
TGTGCCAGCCAAATAACGGGGAACACTGAAGCTTTCTTT
>TRBV10-2|-|-|TRBJ2-7
CASSVTEYEQYF
TGCGCCAGCAGTGTAACAGAGTACGAGCAGTACTTC
>TRBV6-5|-|-|TRBJ1-3
CASSYGHFSGNTIYF
TGTGCCAGCAGTTACGGACACTTCTCTGGAAACACCATATATTTT
>TRBV6-5|few|-|TRBJ2-3
CASSYGAGTDTQYF
TGTGCCAGCAGTTACGGGGCGGGCACAGATACGCAGTATTTT
>TRBV27|-|-|TRBJ2-1
CASRMGGNEQFF
TGTGCCAGCAGAATGGGGGGCAATGAGCAGTTCTTC
>TRBV18|-|TRBD1|TRBJ2-1
CASSRRTGEYNEQFF
TGTGCCAGCTCACGAAGGACAGGCGAGTACAATGAGCAGTTCTTC
>TRBV27|-|-|TRBJ2-2
CASSPGTQRNTGELFF
TGTGCCAGCAGCCCGGGAACACAAAGGAACACCGGGGAGCTGTTTTTT
>TRBV6-5|-|-|TRBJ2-3
CASSYSVAGLDTQYF
TGTGCCAGCAGTTACTCGGTTGCAGGGTTGGATACGCAGTATTTT
>TRBV6-2/TRBV6-3|-|TRBD2|TRBJ2-1
CASSYDGRQSNEQFF
TGTGCCAGCAGTTACGACGGGAGGCAGTCCAATGAGCAGTTCTTC
>TRBV7-2|-|-|TRBJ2-7
CASSARLEPYSYEQYF
TGTGCCAGCAGCGCCCGACTGGAACCCTACTCCTACGAGCAGTACTTC
>TRBV6-5|-|TRBD2|TRBJ2-3
CAGGRPGDTQYF
TGTGCCGGCGGGAGGCCGGGAGATACGCAGTATTTT
>TRBV27|-|TRBD1|TRBJ2-7
CASRPGQSWSEQYF
TGTGCCAGCCGTCCGGGACAGAGTTGGAGCGAGCAGTACTTC
>TRBV24-1|-|-|TRBJ1-1
CATRPAQGNTEAFF
TGTGCCACCAGGCCAGCTCAGGGGAACACTGAAGCTTTCTTT
>TRBV5-4|-|TRBD2|TRBJ2-7
CASSRLAGVGEQYF
TGTGCCAGCAGCCGACTAGCGGGAGTAGGCGAGCAGTACTTC
>TRBV9|-|TRBD1|TRBJ2-1
CASSSIRQGTYNEQFF
TGTGCCAGCAGCTCTATTCGACAGGGTACCTACAATGAGCAGTTCTTC
>TRBV18|-|TRBD1|TRBJ1-1
CASSGTGDGTEAFF
TGTGCCAGCTCAGGGACAGGGGACGGCACTGAAGCTTTCTTT
>TRBV28|-|TRBD1|TRBJ2-3
CASTQDRVTDTQYF
TGTGCCAGCACCCAGGACAGGGTGACAGATACGCAGTATTTT
>TRBV19|-|TRBD1|TRBJ1-1
CASSRGRDRGTEAFF
TGTGCCAGTAGTAGGGGCCGGGACAGGGGCACTGAAGCTTTCTTT